The clone carrying this TCR beta chain was counted at least ten times. Antigen: not known. This CDR3 spans 14 amino acids. The V and J ends lost 4 bases and 0 bases respectively, with 9 bases between them. Looked up from germline, CDR1 is MNHEY and CDR2 is SVGAGI. The sample comes from a study of identical twins. Study-level points and caveats: Twin sharing of out-of-frame TCR alpha was underestimated by models in monozygotic pairs.

TCRdb fed the 5' RACE reads into MiXCR, producing one record per CDR3 protein. Counted here are about 150,000 distinct CDR3 sequences, around 3.6% occurring once; the ten biggest clones make up 7% to 10%. The chain joins TRBV6-5 to TRBJ2-5; tentatively, D is TRBD1 (6 bases). The specimen sequenced was memory T cells sorted from blood. This sequence was found in a man in his late teens or twenties in good health. The CDR3 protein is CASSFRDNQETQYF. The CDR3 DNA reads as TGTGCCAGCAGTTTCCGGGACAACCAAGAGACCCAGTACTTC.